These 22 T cell receptor beta chains share one sample of origin, sequenced in a study of blood T cell repertoires in COVID-19. Using immunoSEQ multiplex PCR, the repertoire was profiled, and TCRdb retains in-frame clones only, with some absent. Here the sample spans approximately 140,000 clones, approximately 83% being singletons. Sequencing was carried out using peripheral blood. These TCRs come from a woman aged 55-75 years with COVID-19, enrolled during active disease.

The rearrangement links TRBV3-1 (or the pseudogene TRBV3-2) to TRBJ1-6; no firm D call. Germline loops: CDR1 LGHDT, CDR2 YNNKEL (reference sequence). V gave up 6 bases and J gave up 2 bases, with 17 bases separating them. The CDR3 covers 17 residues. CDR3 sequence reads: CASSQAPVAAYNSPLHF. CDR3 DNA: TGTGCCAGCAGTCAGGCCCCTGTGGCCGCCTATAATTCACCCCTCCACTTT.

This clone appeared once. The rearrangement uses TRBV2 and TRBJ2-3; 7 nucleotides match TRBD2. Germline V gene sequence: CDR1 SNHLY, CDR2 FYNNEI. This CDR3 spans 16 amino acids. The ends lost 5 bases at V and 1 base at J; junction bases unmatched: 9. In nucleotides, the CDR3 is TGTGCCAGCAGTCGCCCGTTGGGGGGGGGCACAGATACGCAGTATTTT. It is translated as CASSRPLGGGTDTQYF.

The chain combines TRBV2 with TRBJ2-1; the match to TRBD2 covers 12 bases. This CDR3 comprises 19 residues. Germline CDR1 SNHLY, CDR2 FYNNEI. The V gene end was trimmed by 3 bases and the J gene end by 4 bases; junction bases not matched to a gene: 13. The CDR3 sequence is CASSDLTGTSGLIYNEQFF. CDR3 DNA: TGTGCCAGCAGTGACTTGACCGGGACTAGCGGGCTGATTTACAATGAGCAGTTCTTC.

Only one count was recorded for this clone. The chain combines TRBV2 with TRBJ1-6; D gene uncertain. V lost 5 bases to trimming and J lost 8 bases, with 13 bases between them. The CDR3 sequence is 14 residues long. The germline gives CDR1 SNHLY, CDR2 FYNNEI. The CDR3 region has the DNA TGTGCCAGCAGTTTGGAGGCTATTGATTCACCCCTCCACTTT. Amino acids: CASSLEAIDSPLHF.

J is TRBJ2-2 and V is TRBV2; D may be TRBD1 (5 bases). The CDR3 extends over 16 amino acids. Germline V gene sequence: CDR1 SNHLY, CDR2 FYNNEI. With 6 bases removed from V and 0 bases from J, the gap between germline ends came to 14 bases. The CDR3 DNA follows: TGTGCCAGCAGGACCGAACAGGAGTCGAACACCGGGGAGCTGTTTTTT. As protein: CASRTEQESNTGELFF. The complete variable domain, with remaining parts taken from reference TRBV2 and TRBJ2-2, reads EPEVTQTPSHQVTQMGQEVILRCVPISNHLYFYWYRQILGQKVEFLVSFYNNEISEKSEIFDDQFSVERPDGSNFTLKIRSTKLEDSAMYFCASRTEQESNTGELFFGEGSRLTVL.

This sequence joins TRBV5-1 and TRBJ2-7, with 8 bases lining up with TRBD2. Trimming cost V 5 bases and J 2 bases; bases outside gene matches: 6. This CDR3 contains 14 residues. The germline CDR1 and CDR2 sequences are SGHRS and YFSETQ. In DNA form, the CDR3 reads TGCGCCAGCAGAACCGGGAGGGAACCCTACGAGCAGTACTTC. Its protein is CASRTGREPYEQYF.

This chain uses TRBV7-2 with TRBJ2-3; no definite D call. CDR3 length: 16 residues. Trimming took 1 base from V and 0 from J, leaving 11 bases between them. From germline, CDR1 is SGHTA and CDR2 FQGNSA. The CDR3 sequence is CASSLESIVSTDTQYF. The CDR3 DNA sequence: TGTGCCAGCAGCTTAGAGTCTATAGTAAGCACAGATACGCAGTATTTT.

The chain couples TRBV6-5 to TRBJ1-1; tentatively, D is TRBD1 (5 bases). Germline lookup yields CDR1 MNHEY and CDR2 SVGAGI. This CDR3 spans 13 amino acids. V gave up 6 bases and J gave up 4 bases, with 12 bases separating them. CDR3 sequence reads: CASRGGTVTEAFF. The CDR3 DNA reads as TGTGCCAGCAGGGGAGGGACGGTCACTGAAGCTTTCTTT.

The chain carries TRBV10-2 and TRBJ1-1; D ambiguous. V was clipped by 3 bases and J by 0 bases, with 5 bases between them. This CDR3 contains 13 residues. In germline, CDR1 is WSHSY, CDR2 SAAADI. Here the CDR3 reads CASSDRMNTEAFF. CDR3 nucleotide sequence: TGCGCCAGCAGTGACAGGATGAACACTGAAGCTTTCTTT.

The chain is built from TRBV7-6 and TRBJ2-2, with D possibly being TRBD1 (7 bases). Germline loops: CDR1 SGHVS, CDR2 FNYEAQ. The V end was cut by 5 bases, the J end by 5 bases, with 21 bases between. The CDR3 covers 17 residues. This CDR3 reads CASSHPAGGGFTGELFF. CDR3 DNA sequence: TGTGCCAGCAGCCACCCCGCAGGAGGGGGCTTTACCGGGGAGCTGTTTTTT.

CDR3 DNA: TGCAGCGTTAAGACAGGGGTCTCCTACGAGCAGTACTTC. Its protein product is CSVKTGVSYEQYF. V is TRBV29-1 and J is TRBJ2-7, with 8 bases that match TRBD1. Germline loops: CDR1 SQVTM, CDR2 ANQGSEA. After removal of 5 bases from V and 0 bases from J, the junction contained 3 bases not matched to a gene. CDR3 length: 13 residues.

The chain couples TRBV4-1 to TRBJ1-5; D might be TRBD1 (5 bases). Trimming stripped 1 base from V and 3 bases from J, with 13 bases between. Germline V gene lookup returns CDR1 MGHRA and CDR2 YSYEKL. The length of the CDR3 is 16 residues. The CDR3 nucleotides read TGCGCCAGCAGCCAAGGCCCGACAGCGTTCAATCAGCCCCAGCATTTT. Its translation is CASSQGPTAFNQPQHF.

J is TRBJ1-1 and V is TRBV29-1; 7 bases agree with TRBD1. CDR1 SQVTM and CDR2 ANQGSEA come from the germline V gene. The J segment lost 5 bases and the V segment lost 2 bases, leaving 2 bases of the junction unmatched. This CDR3 spans 12 amino acids. CDR3 coding DNA: TGCAGCGTTGAACAGGGGGAGACTGAAGCTTTCTTT. Its protein is CSVEQGETEAFF.

The chain couples TRBV4-1 to TRBJ1-2, with D unresolved. This CDR3 region has 14 residues. Germline V gene data show CDR1 as MGHRA and CDR2 as YSYEKL. V dropped 1 base and J dropped 4 bases, with 10 bases sitting between them. The CDR3 DNA reads as TGCGCCAGCAGCCAAGTTTTCAGACTCTATGGCTACACCTTC. Its translation is CASSQVFRLYGYTF.

This sequence joins TRBV7-9 and TRBJ2-5; TRBD2 might be the D (6 bases). Germline V gene data show CDR1 as SEHNR and CDR2 as FQNEAQ (reference sequence). The CDR3 spans 14 residues. V was shortened by 6 bases and J by 5 bases, with 16 bases between the two germline ends. The CDR3 nucleotides are TGTGCCAGCAGGCCGAACCAAGGGAGGGAGACCCAGTACTTC. Its translation: CASRPNQGRETQYF.

The rearrangement joins TRBV27 to TRBJ1-5; 9 bases match TRBD1. The CDR3 length is 15 residues. CDR1 and CDR2 from the germline V gene are MNHEY and SMNVEV (reference sequence). The V segment lost 5 bases and the J segment 7 bases; nucleotides outside the gene matches: 9. The CDR3 DNA sequence: TGTGCCAGCAGTCCCAGACAGGGGGTGACCCAGCCCCAGCATTTT. Translating it yields CASSPRQGVTQPQHF.

This clone has just one count. The chain recombines TRBV19 with TRBJ1-1, with TRBD1 identical over 8 bases. The trim removed 6 bases at V and 6 bases at J, leaving 9 bases unmatched. Germline-derived CDR1 and CDR2 are LNHDA and SQIVND (reference sequence). This CDR3 comprises 14 residues. CDR3 amino acids: CASSLTGAVSEAFF. The DNA of the CDR3 is TGTGCCAGTAGCCTGACAGGGGCTGTCTCTGAAGCTTTCTTT.

The V gene is TRBV7-2, the J gene TRBJ2-1; D not resolved. The CDR3 is made up of 14 amino acids. Germline CDR1 SGHTA, CDR2 FQGNSA. The V end lost 2 bases, the J end lost 4 bases, and 9 bases lay between the germline ends. The CDR3 here is CASSLTRGYNEQFF. CDR3 nucleotide sequence: TGTGCCAGCAGCTTAACTCGTGGTTACAATGAGCAGTTCTTC.

The rearrangement uses TRBV5-1 and TRBJ2-2, with 9 bases lining up with TRBD2. Trimming at V came to 2 bases and at J to 3 bases, leaving 2 bases not matched to a gene. The CDR3 runs 15 residues. Germline V lookup: CDR1 SGHRS, CDR2 YFSETQ. This CDR3 reads CASSFWTSDTGELFF. CDR3 nucleotide sequence: TGCGCCAGCAGCTTTTGGACTAGCGACACCGGGGAGCTGTTTTTT.

This chain connects TRBV5-4 to TRBJ1-2; D remains unclear. Germline V lookup: CDR1 SGHNT, CDR2 YYREEE (reference sequence). The CDR3 extends over 14 amino acids. V dropped 0 bases and J dropped 3 bases, with 9 bases sitting between them. This CDR3 reads CASSLGYLDYGYTF. CDR3 sequence (DNA): TGTGCCAGCAGCTTGGGGTACTTGGACTATGGCTACACCTTC.

This chain links TRBV9 with TRBJ1-2, with D unresolved. The CDR3 runs to 11 residues. Between the trimmed V and J ends, which lost 3 bases and 8 bases, there was a span of 8 bases. Germline loops: CDR1 SGDLS, CDR2 YYNGEE. The CDR3 DNA follows: TGTGCCAGCAGCGCATTACAGGGCTACACCTTC. Translation gives CASSALQGYTF.

This clone was detected only once. The V and J genes are TRBV5-6 and TRBJ2-5; D is unresolved. Trimming removed 2 bases at V and 0 bases at J, with 11 bases between. From germline, CDR1 is SGHDT and CDR2 YYEEEE. The CDR3 covers 15 residues. The CDR3 DNA reads as TGTGCCAGCAGCTTCATAAGTAGCAACCAAGAGACCCAGTACTTC. This encodes CASSFISSNQETQYF.